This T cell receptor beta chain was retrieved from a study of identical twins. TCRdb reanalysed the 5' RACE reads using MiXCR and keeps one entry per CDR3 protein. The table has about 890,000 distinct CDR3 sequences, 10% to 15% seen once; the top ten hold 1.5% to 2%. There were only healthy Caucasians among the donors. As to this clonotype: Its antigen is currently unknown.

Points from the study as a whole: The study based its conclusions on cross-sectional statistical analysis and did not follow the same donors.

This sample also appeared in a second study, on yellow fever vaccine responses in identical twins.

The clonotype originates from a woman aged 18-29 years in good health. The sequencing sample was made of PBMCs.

The CDR3 here is CATSTWTEDKKNEQFF. DNA of the CDR3: TGTGCCACCAGTACTTGGACAGAGGATAAAAAGAATGAGCAGTTCTTC. The chain is built from TRBV24-1 and TRBJ2-1; a possible D gene is TRBD1 (6 bases). Trimming removed 6 bases from V and 7 bases from J, with 21 bases in between. Germline V gives CDR1 KGHDR, CDR2 SFDVKD. This CDR3 region has 16 residues.